These T cell receptor beta chains were read from a single sample in a study of breast tumors, draining lymph nodes, adjacent tissues. TCRdb reprocessed the multiplex PCR reads via MiXCR and lists one record per CDR3 protein. The table has 250,000 or so distinct CDR3 sequences, around 30% seen once. The sample comprised axillary lymph node tissue. These receptor sequences come from a female donor with breast cancer. Some clones in this sample may be carry-over from other donors' samples. Each CDR3 is given with its conserved first and last residue. The D gene is left open where the match is weak. Clone size is not always given. Where it is, it says once, few, many or a class for expanded clones.

D gene,clone size,J gene,V gene,CDR3 DNA,CDR3 protein
TRBD1,.,TRBJ1-1,TRBV20-1,TGCAGTGTCAGGACAGGGTTAGTCACTGAAGCTTTCTTT,CSVRTGLVTEAFF
.,many,TRBJ1-4,TRBV20-1,TGCAGTGCTAGGTTCTCCGAAAAACTGTTTTTT,CSARFSEKLFF
.,many,TRBJ1-6,TRBV7-9,TGTGCCAGCAGACCCCTAAATTCACCCCTCCACTTT,CASRPLNSPLHF
.,few,TRBJ1-4,TRBV28,TGTGCCAGCAGTTTAGAGCAGGACGATGAAAAACTGTTTTTT,CASSLEQDDEKLFF
.,many,TRBJ1-5,TRBV12-3/TRBV12-4,TGTGCCAGCAGCCCCGTTGCGAGCAATCAGCCCCAGCATTTT,CASSPVASNQPQHF
TRBD1,many,TRBJ2-5,TRBV24-1,TGTGCCACCAGCCGGGACAGCCTCGACGGGGAGACCCAGTACTTC,CATSRDSLDGETQYF
.,many,TRBJ2-1,TRBV11-3,TGTGCCAGCAGCTTCGGTCACGCTTCCGACAATGAGCAGTTCTTC,CASSFGHASDNEQFF
TRBD2,many,TRBJ2-5,TRBV7-2,TGTGCCAGCAGTAGACTAGCGGGAGAGGGGGAGACCCAGTACTTC,CASSRLAGEGETQYF
.,many,TRBJ2-3,TRBV9,TGTGCCAGCAGCGCCGTGGCGGCCCACACAGATACGCAGTATTTT,CASSAVAAHTDTQYF
TRBD2,.,TRBJ2-3,TRBV7-9,TGTGCCAGCAGCTTAGGGCAGGCGGGAGCTACAGATACGCAGTATTTT,CASSLGQAGATDTQYF
.,.,TRBJ2-1,TRBV12-3/TRBV12-4,TGTGCCAGCAGTTTAACCCGGGACCCGAGGTCCTACAATGAGCAGTTCTTC,CASSLTRDPRSYNEQFF
TRBD2,.,TRBJ2-7,TRBV27,TGTGCCAGCAGTTTACTGGGACTAGCGGGACCCTACGAGCAGTACTTC,CASSLLGLAGPYEQYF
.,.,TRBJ1-2,TRBV7-3,TGTGCCAGCAGCTCCACGGGACTAGCGGCCGATGGCTACACCTTC,CASSSTGLAADGYTF
TRBD1,.,TRBJ2-2,TRBV19,TGTGCCTGTAGTACTACCCGTGCCACAGGGGGGACCCCCCCCGGGGAGCTGTTTTTT,CACSTTRATGGTPPGELFF
.,.,TRBJ1-1,TRBV15,TGTGCCACCAGCAGAGATCTACTTTCGGCTTTCTTT,CATSRDLLSAFF
.,.,TRBJ1-3,TRBV6-6,TGTGCCAGCAGTTCCCTCTCTGGAAACACCATATATTTT,CASSSLSGNTIYF
.,many,TRBJ1-5,TRBV19,TGTGCCAGTATGGAAGCCCTTTTTAATCAGCCCCAGCATTTT,CASMEALFNQPQHF
.,few,TRBJ2-7,TRBV11-2,TGTGCCAGCAGCTTAGCTGTTGACGGCGGGATAAGACCCTACGAGCAGTACTTC,CASSLAVDGGIRPYEQYF
TRBD2,.,TRBJ2-5,TRBV19,TGTGCCAGTAAGGGTAGCGGGAGTGTGACCCAGTACTTC,CASKGSGSVTQYF
.,many,TRBJ1-6,TRBV19,TGTGCCAGTAACGCGGCCGTCAATTCACCCCTCCACTTT,CASNAAVNSPLHF
.,many,TRBJ2-2,TRBV30,TGTGCCTGGGGGCGGGGGCCGAACACCGGGGAGCTGTTTTTT,CAWGRGPNTGELFF
.,.,TRBJ2-3,TRBV28,TGTGCCAGCAGTGTCTCCGGGACGGGCGCGGATACGCAGTATTTT,CASSVSGTGADTQYF
.,many,TRBJ2-1,TRBV7-9,TGTGCCAGCAGCTTAGGTCAGTCTGAGCAGTTCTTC,CASSLGQSEQFF
.,many,TRBJ1-4,TRBV20-1,TGCAGTGCCAAGGGGGGCGGAACTGAAAAACTGTTTTTT,CSAKGGGTEKLFF
TRBD1,few,TRBJ2-5,TRBV3-1,TGTGCCAGCAGCCCCTGGACAGGGGCGCGAGAGACCCAGTACTTC,CASSPWTGARETQYF
.,many,TRBJ2-7,TRBV20-1,TGCAGTGCGCTTACCGAGCGAGGGTATGACGAGCAGTACTTC,CSALTERGYDEQYF
.,.,TRBJ2-3,TRBV20-1,TGCAGTGCTAGCCCCATCGGGAGTAGTAGCACAGATACGCAGTATTTT,CSASPIGSSSTDTQYF
.,many,TRBJ1-2,TRBV30,TGTGCCTGGAGTTTCGGGGGGAACTATGGCTACACCTTC,CAWSFGGNYGYTF
TRBD2,many,TRBJ2-7,TRBV6-5,TGTGCCAGCAGTAACGGACTAGCGGGTTACGAGCAGTACTTC,CASSNGLAGYEQYF
.,.,TRBJ2-5,TRBV5-1,TGCGCCAACACCGAGGCCGGGCTGGAGACCCAGTACTTC,CANTEAGLETQYF
TRBD2,.,TRBJ2-1,TRBV6-1,TGTGCCAGCAGTGAAGCTAGGGGGCGACTAGCGGGGGAAGCCTACAATGAGCAGTTCTTC,CASSEARGRLAGEAYNEQFF
.,.,TRBJ2-5,TRBV10-3,TGTACCATCAGTGGGCCACAAGAGACCCAGTACTTC,CTISGPQETQYF
.,few,TRBJ2-7,TRBV28,TGTGCCAGCAGTCCTCACTACGAGCAGTACTTC,CASSPHYEQYF
TRBD1,many,TRBJ1-5,TRBV20-1,TGCAGTGCTAGATTGAGTACAGGGGGAAGGCAGCCCCAGCATTTT,CSARLSTGGRQPQHF
.,many,TRBJ2-2,TRBV29-1,TGCAGCGTTGGGAGCGACGCGAACACCGGGGAGCTGTTTTTT,CSVGSDANTGELFF
TRBD2,.,TRBJ2-7,TRBV3-1,TGTGCCAGCAGCCAAACTACCGGGACTACCGAGAGGCACTTC,CASSQTTGTTERHF
TRBD2,many,TRBJ2-5,TRBV30,TGTGCCTGGACTAGCGGGGAGACCCAGTACTTC,CAWTSGETQYF
.,.,TRBJ1-5,TRBV6-1,TGTGCCAGCAGTACCGACGGGAATCAGCCCCAGCATTTT,CASSTDGNQPQHF
.,.,TRBJ1-4,TRBV2,TGTGCCAGCAGGAGAAACAGGGCGGGGAATGAAAAACTGTTTTTT,CASRRNRAGNEKLFF
.,many,TRBJ1-2,TRBV19,TGTGCCAGTAGTAGACAGGCGACGAATGGCTACACCTTC,CASSRQATNGYTF
TRBD2,many,TRBJ2-7,TRBV4-1,TGCGCCAGCAGACTCGGACTAGCGGGATCCTACGAGCAGTACTTC,CASRLGLAGSYEQYF
TRBD1,many,TRBJ2-7,TRBV7-3,TGTGCCAGCAGATCTGGACAGGGTTCCTACGAGCAGTACTTC,CASRSGQGSYEQYF
TRBD2,many,TRBJ2-5,TRBV14,TGTGCCAGCAGCCAACTGCGGGGGCAAGAGACCCAGTACTTC,CASSQLRGQETQYF
TRBD1,many,TRBJ2-5,TRBV7-2,TGTGCCAGCAGCTTAGCCGTGGGGACAGGGATGTGGGAGACCCAGTACTTC,CASSLAVGTGMWETQYF
TRBD1,.,TRBJ2-7,TRBV2,TGTGCCAGCAGCTCCGGGACAGGGGTCAACGAGCAGTACTTC,CASSSGTGVNEQYF